The TCR beta chain described here comes from a study of blood T cells in healthy people across ages. The wider study: About one barcoded beta molecule per two T cells was the capture yield of template switching.

Then a second PCR, running roughly 7 to 11 cycles, was carried out with a sample-barcoded 5' primer and a J-beta primer mix. One entry per CDR3 protein results from TCRdb running MiXCR on the 5' RACE reads. The sample includes hundreds of thousands of distinct CDR3 sequences, about 30% of them seen just once. Overall study results and limits: Estimates drawn from one million T cells were deemed to understate diversity. Possibly confounding the expanded clonotype changes was the fact that donor CMV status was unknown. There was a strong correlation between TCR beta diversity and naive T cell percentage.

As to this clonotype: Its antigen is still unknown. Germline is not matched at one junction end, which may reflect a read error.

Germline lookup yields CDR1 DFQATT and CDR2 SNEGSKA (reference sequence). This CDR3 region has 13 residues. Sequencing was performed on blood. The receptor was derived from an elderly woman in good health. The chain has TRBV20-1 and TRBJ2-1; D perhaps matches TRBD2 (5 bases). This CDR3 reads CSARGWSLGWQFF. The CDR3 nucleotides read TGCAGTGCCAGAGGGTGGTCTTTGGGGTGGCAGTTCTTC.